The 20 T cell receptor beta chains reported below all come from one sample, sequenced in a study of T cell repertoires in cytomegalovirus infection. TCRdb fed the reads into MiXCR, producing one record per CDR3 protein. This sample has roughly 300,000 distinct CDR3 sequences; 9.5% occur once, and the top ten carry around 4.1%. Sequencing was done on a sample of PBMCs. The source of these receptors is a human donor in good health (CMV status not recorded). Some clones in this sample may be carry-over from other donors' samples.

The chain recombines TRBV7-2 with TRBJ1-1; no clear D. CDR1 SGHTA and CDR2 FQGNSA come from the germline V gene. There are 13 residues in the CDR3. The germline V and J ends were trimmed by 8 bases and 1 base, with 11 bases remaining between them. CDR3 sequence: CASAQTRNTEAFF. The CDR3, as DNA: TGTGCCAGCGCTCAAACGAGGAACACTGAAGCTTTCTTT.

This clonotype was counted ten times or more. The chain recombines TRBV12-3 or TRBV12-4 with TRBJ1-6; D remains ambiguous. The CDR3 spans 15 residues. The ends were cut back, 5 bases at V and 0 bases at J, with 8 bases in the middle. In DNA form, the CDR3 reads TGTGCCAGCAGTGATAGAAGCTCCTATAATTCACCCCTCCACTTT. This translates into CASSDRSSYNSPLHF.

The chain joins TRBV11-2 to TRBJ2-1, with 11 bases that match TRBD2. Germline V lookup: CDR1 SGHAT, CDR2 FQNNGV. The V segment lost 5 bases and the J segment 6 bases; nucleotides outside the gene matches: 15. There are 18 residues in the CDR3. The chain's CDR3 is CASSPPGLAGGPSNEQFF. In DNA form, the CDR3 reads TGTGCCAGCAGCCCCCCGGGGCTAGCGGGGGGCCCCAGCAATGAGCAGTTCTTC.

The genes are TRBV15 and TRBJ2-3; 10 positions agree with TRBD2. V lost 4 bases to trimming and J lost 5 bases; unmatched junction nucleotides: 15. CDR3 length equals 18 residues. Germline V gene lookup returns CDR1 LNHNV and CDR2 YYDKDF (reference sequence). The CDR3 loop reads CATSTALASGSWLDTQYF. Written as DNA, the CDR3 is TGTGCCACCAGCACTGCTTTGGCTAGCGGGAGTTGGCTAGATACGCAGTATTTT.

CDR3 residues: CASRESSTNEKLFF. The DNA of the CDR3 is TGTGCCAGCCGTGAGAGCTCAACTAATGAAAAACTGTTTTTT. The rearrangement joins TRBV12-3 or TRBV12-4 to TRBJ1-4; the D is unclear. This CDR3 is built from 14 residues. The V end was cut by 8 bases, the J end by 0 bases, with 10 bases between.

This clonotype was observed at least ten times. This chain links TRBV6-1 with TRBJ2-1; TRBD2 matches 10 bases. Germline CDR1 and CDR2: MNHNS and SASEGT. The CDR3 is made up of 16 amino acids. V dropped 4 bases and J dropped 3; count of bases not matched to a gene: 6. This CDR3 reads CASSGTSGGLYNEQFF. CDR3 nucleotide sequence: TGTGCCAGCAGTGGGACTAGCGGCGGCCTCTACAATGAGCAGTTCTTC.

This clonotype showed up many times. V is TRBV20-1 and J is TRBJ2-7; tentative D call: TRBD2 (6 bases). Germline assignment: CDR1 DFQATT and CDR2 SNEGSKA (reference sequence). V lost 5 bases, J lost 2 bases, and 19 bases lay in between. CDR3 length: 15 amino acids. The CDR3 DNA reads TGCAGTGCTGACCCGGGGGACTCATCTACCTACGAGCAGTACTTC. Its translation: CSADPGDSSTYEQYF.

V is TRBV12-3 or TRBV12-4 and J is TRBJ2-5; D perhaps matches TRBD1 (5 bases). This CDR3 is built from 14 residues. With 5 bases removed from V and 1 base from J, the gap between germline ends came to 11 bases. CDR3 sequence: CASSPQGPQETQYF. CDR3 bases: TGTGCCAGCAGTCCCCAGGGCCCCCAAGAGACCCAGTACTTC.

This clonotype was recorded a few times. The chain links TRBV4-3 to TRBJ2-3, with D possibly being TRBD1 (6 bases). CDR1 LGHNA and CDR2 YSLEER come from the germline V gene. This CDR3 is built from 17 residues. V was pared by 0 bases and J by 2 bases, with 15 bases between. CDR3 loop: CASSQETGSTFTDTQYF. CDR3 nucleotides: TGCGCCAGCAGCCAAGAGACAGGATCTACGTTCACAGATACGCAGTATTTT.

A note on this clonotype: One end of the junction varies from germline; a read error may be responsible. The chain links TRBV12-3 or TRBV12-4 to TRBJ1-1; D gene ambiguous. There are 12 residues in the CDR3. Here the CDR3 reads CASSLLNIEAFF. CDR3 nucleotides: TGTGCCAGCAGTTTGTTAAACATTGAAGCTTTCTTT.

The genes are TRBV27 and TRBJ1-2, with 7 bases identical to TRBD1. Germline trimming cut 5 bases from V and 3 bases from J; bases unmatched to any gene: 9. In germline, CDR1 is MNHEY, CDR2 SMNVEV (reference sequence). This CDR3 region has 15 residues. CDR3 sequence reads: CASSLTVGTDYGYTF. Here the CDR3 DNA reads TGTGCCAGCAGTCTAACTGTCGGGACAGACTATGGCTACACCTTC.

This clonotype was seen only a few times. CDR3 residues: CASSYVQTTDTQYF. CDR3 coding DNA: TGTGCCAGCAGTTACGTACAGACCACAGATACGCAGTATTTT. The rearrangement uses TRBV6-5 and TRBJ2-3; no definite D call. The CDR3 contains 14 residues. Trimming cost V 2 bases and J 2 bases, with 8 bases left between them. Germline V gene sequence: CDR1 MNHEY, CDR2 SVGAGI.

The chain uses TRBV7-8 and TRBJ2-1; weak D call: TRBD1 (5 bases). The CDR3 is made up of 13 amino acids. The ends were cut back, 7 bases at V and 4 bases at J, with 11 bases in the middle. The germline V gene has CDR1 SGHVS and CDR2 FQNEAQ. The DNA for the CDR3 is TGTGCCAGCAACGTCCAGGGTTACAATGAGCAGTTCTTC. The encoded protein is CASNVQGYNEQFF.

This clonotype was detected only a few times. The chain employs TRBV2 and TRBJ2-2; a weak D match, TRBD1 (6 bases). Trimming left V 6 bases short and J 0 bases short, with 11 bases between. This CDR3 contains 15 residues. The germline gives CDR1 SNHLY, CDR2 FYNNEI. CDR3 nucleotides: TGTGCCAGCAGGGGGTGGACAGCGAACACCGGGGAGCTGTTTTTT. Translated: CASRGWTANTGELFF.

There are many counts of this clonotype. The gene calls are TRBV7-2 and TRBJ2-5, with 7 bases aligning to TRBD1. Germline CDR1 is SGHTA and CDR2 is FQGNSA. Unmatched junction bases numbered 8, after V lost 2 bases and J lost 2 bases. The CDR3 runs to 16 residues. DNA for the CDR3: TGTGCCAGCAGCTTAAACAGGGGTTTAGGTCAAGAGACCCAGTACTTC. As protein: CASSLNRGLGQETQYF.

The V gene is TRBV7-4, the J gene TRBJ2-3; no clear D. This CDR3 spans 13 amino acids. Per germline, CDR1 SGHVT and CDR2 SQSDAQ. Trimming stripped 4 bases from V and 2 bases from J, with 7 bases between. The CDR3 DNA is TGTGCCAGCAGCTACCCAACCACAGATACGCAGTATTTT. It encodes CASSYPTTDTQYF.

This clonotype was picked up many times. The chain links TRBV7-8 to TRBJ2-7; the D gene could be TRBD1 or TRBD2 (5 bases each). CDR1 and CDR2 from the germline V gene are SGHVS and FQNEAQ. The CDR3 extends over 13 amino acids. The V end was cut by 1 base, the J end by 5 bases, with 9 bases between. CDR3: CASSLGGRNEQYF. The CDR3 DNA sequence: TGTGCCAGCAGCTTAGGGGGACGGAACGAGCAGTACTTC.

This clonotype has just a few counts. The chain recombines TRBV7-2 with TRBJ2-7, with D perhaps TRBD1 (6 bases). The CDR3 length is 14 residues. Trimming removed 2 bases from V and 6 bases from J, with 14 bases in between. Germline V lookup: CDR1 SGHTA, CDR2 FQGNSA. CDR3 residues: CASSLTGPISEQYF. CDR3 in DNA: TGTGCCAGCAGCTTAACAGGGCCGATCAGCGAGCAGTACTTC.

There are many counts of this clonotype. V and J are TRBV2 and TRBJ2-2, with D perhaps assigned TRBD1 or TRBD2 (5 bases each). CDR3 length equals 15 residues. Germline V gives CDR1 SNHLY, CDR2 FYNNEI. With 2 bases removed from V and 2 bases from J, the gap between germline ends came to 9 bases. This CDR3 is CASSEPGANTGELFF. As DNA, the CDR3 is TGTGCCAGCAGTGAACCCGGGGCCAACACCGGGGAGCTGTTTTTT.

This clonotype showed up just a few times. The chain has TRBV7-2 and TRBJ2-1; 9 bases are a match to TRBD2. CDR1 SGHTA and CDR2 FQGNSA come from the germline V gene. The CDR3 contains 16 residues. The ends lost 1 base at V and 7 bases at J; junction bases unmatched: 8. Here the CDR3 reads CASSLEPSGARNEQFF. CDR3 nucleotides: TGTGCCAGCAGCTTAGAACCTAGCGGGGCGCGAAATGAGCAGTTCTTC. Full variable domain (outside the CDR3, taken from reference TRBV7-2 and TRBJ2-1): GAGVSQSPSNKVTEKGKDVELRCDPISGHTALYWYRQSLGQGLEFLIYFQGNSAPDKSGLPSDRFSAERTGGSVSTLTIQRTQQEDSAVYLCASSLEPSGARNEQFFGPGTRLTVL.